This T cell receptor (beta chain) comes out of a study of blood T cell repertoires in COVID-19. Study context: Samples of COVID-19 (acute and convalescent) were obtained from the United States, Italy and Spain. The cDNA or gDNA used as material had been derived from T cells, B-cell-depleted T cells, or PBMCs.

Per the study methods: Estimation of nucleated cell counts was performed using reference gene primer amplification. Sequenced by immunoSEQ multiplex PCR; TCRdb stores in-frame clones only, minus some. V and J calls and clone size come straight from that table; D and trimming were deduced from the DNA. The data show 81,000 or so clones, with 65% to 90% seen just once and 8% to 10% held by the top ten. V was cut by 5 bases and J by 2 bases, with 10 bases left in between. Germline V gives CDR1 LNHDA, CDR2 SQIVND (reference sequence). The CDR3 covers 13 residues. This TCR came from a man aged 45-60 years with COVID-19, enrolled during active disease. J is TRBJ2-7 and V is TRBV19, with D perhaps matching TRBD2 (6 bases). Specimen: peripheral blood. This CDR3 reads CASSLRGTYEQYF. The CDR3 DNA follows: TGTGCCAGTAGTCTCCGCGGGACCTACGAGCAGTACTTC.